These 8 T cell receptor beta chains came from one sample sequenced in a study of T cells in women clearing cervical HPV infection. Assay used: immunoSEQ multiplex PCR; TCRdb lists only in-frame clones, some missing. The sample has roughly 30,000 clones. What was sequenced was blood buffy coat. The origin of the receptors is a woman aged 18 to 75 with a cervical HPV16 infection that either progressed to CIN3+ or cleared (not recorded which).

A remark on this clone: At one end, the junction sequence differs from germline, possibly due to a read error. The CDR3 end lies 3 residues beyond the end of the read and is filled in from the germline J gene. The rearrangement uses TRBV6-2 or TRBV6-3 and TRBJ1-2; D is perhaps TRBD1 (5 bases). Germline CDR1 and CDR2: MNHEY and SVGEGT. The CDR3 runs to 15 residues. The sequenced CDR3 bases are TGTGCCAGCAGTTCCCCGACAGAGTCGTACTATGTC. Amino acids: CASSSPTESYYV. The whole CDR3 is CASSSPTESYYVYTF.

In the case of this clone: Read data end 3 residues before the CDR3 end; the end is taken from the germline J gene. The chain uses TRBV7-6 and TRBJ1-3; D might be TRBD1 (6 bases). Germline values: CDR1 SGHVS, CDR2 FNYEAQ. Trimming took off 5 bases at V and 0 bases at J, with 14 bases between the two ends. This CDR3 contains 16 residues. CDR3 DNA (partial): TGTGCCAGCAGCCAAAAAACAGGGATCTCTGGAAACACC. Protein product: CASSQKTGISGNT. In full, the CDR3 is CASSQKTGISGNTIYF.

Of note for this clone: The observed sequence ends 3 residues before the CDR3 terminus, with the missing tail filled in from the germline J gene. This chain connects TRBV7-9 to TRBJ2-1; 10 bases are shared with TRBD2. Losses at the gene ends were 3 bases for V and 8 bases for J; bases not matched to a gene: 7. This CDR3 is built from 15 residues. Germline V gene lookup returns CDR1 SEHNR and CDR2 FQNEAQ (reference sequence). CDR3 sequence reads: CASSFASGSMYEQFF. Incomplete CDR3 DNA: TGTGCCAGCAGCTTTGCTAGCGGGAGTATGTATGAG.

Points on this clone: The read gets to within 3 residues of the CDR3 end, and the germline J gene fills in the rest. The chain carries TRBV5-1 and TRBJ1-3; weak D call: TRBD1 (5 bases). Germline V gene data show CDR1 as SGHRS and CDR2 as YFSETQ. CDR3 size: 14 residues. Trimming removed 4 bases at V and 0 bases at J, with 8 bases between. The CDR3 sequence: CASSQDTSGNTIYF. Incomplete CDR3 DNA: TGCGCCAGCAGCCAGGACACCTCTGGAAACACC.

Comments on this clone: The read stops 3 residues short of the end of the CDR3; the missing end is completed from the germline J gene. The rearrangement joins TRBV7-6 to TRBJ1-2; TRBD1 matches at 10 bases. Germline assignment: CDR1 SGHVS and CDR2 FNYEAQ. The CDR3 covers 14 residues. The CDR3 reads CASSSGTGADDYTF. CDR3 DNA (partial): TGTGCCAGCAGCTCCGGGACAGGGGCCGACGAC.

In regard to this clone: The read ends 3 residues early relative to the CDR3; the germline J gene fills the gap. The rearrangement uses TRBV20-1 and TRBJ2-4; TRBD1 matches 12 bases. CDR1 and CDR2 from the germline V gene are DFQATT and SNEGSKA (reference sequence). Germline trimming cut 6 bases from V and 1 base from J; bases unmatched to any gene: 10. This CDR3 contains 17 residues. The CDR3 reads CSAAGTGGGGAKNIQYF. The sequenced part of the CDR3 DNA is TGCAGTGCGGCCGGGACAGGGGGCGGGGGGGCCAAAAACATT.

CDR3 amino acids: CASSQAVAISTEAFF. The DNA read from the CDR3 is TGTGCCAGCAGCCAAGCGGTAGCCATTAGCACTGAA. The genes are TRBV14 and TRBJ1-1; D is ambiguous. The read ends 3 residues shy of where the CDR3 ends; the end is completed using the germline J gene. The germline CDR1 and CDR2 sequences are SGHDN and FVKESK. This CDR3 has 15 residues. Trimming took 1 base from V and 4 from J, leaving 13 bases between them. The full variable domain, rest sourced from reference TRBV14 and TRBJ1-1, is EAGVTQFPSHSVIEKGQTVTLRCDPISGHDNLYWYRRVMGKEIKFLLHFVKESKQDESGMPNNRFLAERTGGTYSTLKVQPAELEDSGVYFCASSQAVAISTEAFFGQGTRLTVV.

As for this clone: Read coverage stops 3 residues before the CDR3 terminus; the germline J gene supplies the remainder. V is TRBV20-1 and J is TRBJ1-5; TRBD1 is a possible D gene (5 bases). The germline gives CDR1 DFQATT, CDR2 SNEGSKA (reference sequence). The CDR3 contains 15 residues. The V and J ends lost 3 bases and 1 base respectively, with 13 bases between them. The sequenced part of the CDR3 DNA is TGCAGTGCTAGTGAGGCAGGGAGGAGCAATCAGCCC. It yields the protein CSASEAGRSNQP. The complete CDR3 reads CSASEAGRSNQPQHF.